This TCR beta chain stems from a study of cytomegalovirus exposure and HLA in healthy donors. General study points: A cluster of highly shared sequence variants was likely a sequencing artifact. In a later analysis, productive TCRs from donors in an Asian-associated ancestry cluster reportedly carried fewer N-insertions than the cohort mean. Associated with cytomegalovirus, according to the listing, were about 160 TCR beta chains.

The PCR employed 60 Vbeta primers together with 13 Jbeta primers. Repertoires were generated with immunoSEQ multiplex PCR, while TCRdb's copy carries only in-frame clones and drops some. The sample lists 80,000 or so clones; around 75% were seen once. The CDR3 consists of 14 residues. The germline V and J ends were trimmed by 0 bases and 5 bases, with 10 bases remaining between them. From germline, CDR1 is LGHNA and CDR2 YSLEER. This clone was recorded a few times. The antigen is not known. The sequenced material came from PBMCs. The TCR sequence derives from a woman in her forties in good health and CMV-seronegative. J is TRBJ2-5 and V is TRBV4-3, with D tentatively TRBD2 (6 bases). CDR3 nucleotide sequence: TGCGCCAGCAGCCAAGAGGGCAGCGGGGAGACCCAGTACTTC. It codes for CASSQEGSGETQYF.